In this sample, the clone carrying this T cell receptor (beta chain) turned up a few times. Trimming took 1 base from V and 0 from J, leaving 9 bases between them. CDR3 length equals 15 residues. Germline CDR1 reads SGHDN; CDR2 reads FVKESK. Original methodology: It was from reference gene primer amplification that nucleated cell counts were estimated. The repertoire was sequenced with immunoSEQ multiplex PCR; TCRdb's copy has only in-frame clones and lacks some. V, J and clone size are those of that table, while D and trimming were read from the DNA. The sample contains about 94,000 clones, around 80% of which appear only once. These data belong to a study of blood T cell repertoires in COVID-19. On the study more broadly: Sites across the United States, Italy and Spain contributed samples from acute and convalescent COVID-19. T cells, B-cell-depleted T cells, or PBMCs supplied cDNA or gDNA.

Sequenced material: peripheral blood. The receptor comes from a human donor in a cohort sampled during active COVID-19. This rearrangement joins TRBV14 to TRBJ1-1; a possible D gene is TRBD1 (5 bases). CDR3 protein: CASSQARVMNTEAFF. In nucleotides, the CDR3 is TGTGCCAGCAGCCAAGCCAGGGTCATGAACACTGAAGCTTTCTTT.